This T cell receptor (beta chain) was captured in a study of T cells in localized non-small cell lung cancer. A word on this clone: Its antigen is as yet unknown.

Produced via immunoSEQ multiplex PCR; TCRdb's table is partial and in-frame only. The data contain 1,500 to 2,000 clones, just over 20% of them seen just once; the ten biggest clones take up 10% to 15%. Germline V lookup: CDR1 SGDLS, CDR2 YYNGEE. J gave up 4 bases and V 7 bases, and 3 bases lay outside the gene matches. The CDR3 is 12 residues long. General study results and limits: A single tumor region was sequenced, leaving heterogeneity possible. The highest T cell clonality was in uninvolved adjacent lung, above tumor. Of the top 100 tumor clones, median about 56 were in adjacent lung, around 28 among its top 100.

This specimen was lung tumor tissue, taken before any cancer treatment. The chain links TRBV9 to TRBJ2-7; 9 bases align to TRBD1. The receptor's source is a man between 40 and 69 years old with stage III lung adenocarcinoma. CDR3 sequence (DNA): TGTGCCAGCGACAGGGGGGAATACGAGCAGTACTTC. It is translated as CASDRGEYEQYF.